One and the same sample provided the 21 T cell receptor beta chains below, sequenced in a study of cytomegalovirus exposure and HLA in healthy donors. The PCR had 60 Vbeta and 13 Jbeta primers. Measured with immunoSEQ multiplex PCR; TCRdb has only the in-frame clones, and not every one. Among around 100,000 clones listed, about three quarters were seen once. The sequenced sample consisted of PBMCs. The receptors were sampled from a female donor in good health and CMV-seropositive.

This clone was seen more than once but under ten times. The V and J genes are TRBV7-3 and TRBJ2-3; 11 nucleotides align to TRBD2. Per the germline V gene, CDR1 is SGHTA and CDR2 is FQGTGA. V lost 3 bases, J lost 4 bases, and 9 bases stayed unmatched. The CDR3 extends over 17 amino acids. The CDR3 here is CASSLTHSGGGADTQYF. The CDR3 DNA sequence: TGTGCCAGCAGCTTGACCCATAGCGGGGGGGGAGCAGATACGCAGTATTTT.

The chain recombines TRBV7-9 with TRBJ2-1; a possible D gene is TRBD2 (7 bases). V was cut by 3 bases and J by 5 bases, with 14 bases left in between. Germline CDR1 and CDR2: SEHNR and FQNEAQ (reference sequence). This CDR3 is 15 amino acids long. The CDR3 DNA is TGTGCCAGCAGCTTCGAGGGGGGGTCTAACAATGAGCAGTTCTTC. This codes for CASSFEGGSNNEQFF.

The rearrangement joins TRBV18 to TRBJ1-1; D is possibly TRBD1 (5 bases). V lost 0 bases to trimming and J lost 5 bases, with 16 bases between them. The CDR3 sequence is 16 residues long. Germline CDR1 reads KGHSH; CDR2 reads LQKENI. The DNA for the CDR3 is TGTGCCAGCTCACCACCTTCGCAGGGAAGGTCGACTGAAGCTTTCTTT. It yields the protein CASSPPSQGRSTEAFF.

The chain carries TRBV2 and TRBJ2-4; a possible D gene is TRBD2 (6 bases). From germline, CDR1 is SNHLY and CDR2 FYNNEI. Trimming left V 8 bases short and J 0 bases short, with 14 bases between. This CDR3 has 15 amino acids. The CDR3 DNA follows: TGTGCCAGCTCACTATGGGGGGTAGCCAAAAACATTCAGTACTTC. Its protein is CASSLWGVAKNIQYF.

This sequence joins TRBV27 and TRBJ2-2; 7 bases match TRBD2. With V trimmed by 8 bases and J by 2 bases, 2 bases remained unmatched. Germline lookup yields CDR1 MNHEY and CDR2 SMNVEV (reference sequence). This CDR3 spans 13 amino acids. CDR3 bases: TGTGCCAGCGGGGGGGGAAACACCGGGGAGCTGTTTTTT. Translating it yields CASGGGNTGELFF.

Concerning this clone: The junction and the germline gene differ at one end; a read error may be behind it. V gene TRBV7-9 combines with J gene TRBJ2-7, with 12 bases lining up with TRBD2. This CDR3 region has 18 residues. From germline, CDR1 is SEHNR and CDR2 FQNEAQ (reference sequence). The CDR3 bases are TGTTCCAGCAGCTTAGGGGAGGGACTAGCGGGTCCCTGGGGGGAGCAGTACTTC. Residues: CSSSLGEGLAGPWGEQYF.

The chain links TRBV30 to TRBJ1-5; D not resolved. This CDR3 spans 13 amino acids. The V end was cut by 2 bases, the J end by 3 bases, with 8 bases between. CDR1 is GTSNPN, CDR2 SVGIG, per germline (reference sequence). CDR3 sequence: CAWSLSVNQPQHF. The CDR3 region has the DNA TGTGCCTGGAGTCTCTCGGTCAATCAGCCCCAGCATTTT.

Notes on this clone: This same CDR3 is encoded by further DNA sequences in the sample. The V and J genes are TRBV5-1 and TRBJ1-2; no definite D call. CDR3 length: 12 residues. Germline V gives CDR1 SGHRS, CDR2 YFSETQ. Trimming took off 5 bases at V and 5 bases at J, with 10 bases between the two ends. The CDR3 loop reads CASREGGYGYTF. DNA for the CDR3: TGCGCCAGCAGAGAGGGAGGGTATGGCTACACCTTC.

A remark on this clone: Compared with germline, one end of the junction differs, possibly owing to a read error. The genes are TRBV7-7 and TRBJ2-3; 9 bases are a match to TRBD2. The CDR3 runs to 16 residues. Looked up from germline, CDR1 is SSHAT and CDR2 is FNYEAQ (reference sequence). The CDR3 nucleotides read TGTGCTAGCAGCCCCGCCGGCGGGAGGGGCACAGATACGCAGTATTTT. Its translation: CASSPAGGRGTDTQYF.

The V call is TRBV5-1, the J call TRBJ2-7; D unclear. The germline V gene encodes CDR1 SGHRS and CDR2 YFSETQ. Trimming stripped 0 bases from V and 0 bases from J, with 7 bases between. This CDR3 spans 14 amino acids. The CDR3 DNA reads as TGCGCCAGCAGCTTGGGTGACTCCTCCTACGAGCAGTACTTC. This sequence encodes CASSLGDSSYEQYF.

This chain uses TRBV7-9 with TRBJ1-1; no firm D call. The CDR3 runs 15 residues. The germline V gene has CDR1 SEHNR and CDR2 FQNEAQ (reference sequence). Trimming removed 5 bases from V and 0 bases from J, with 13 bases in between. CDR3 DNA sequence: TGTGCCAGCAGCCGAGGCCCCGGGGTGAACACTGAAGCTTTCTTT. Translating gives CASSRGPGVNTEAFF.

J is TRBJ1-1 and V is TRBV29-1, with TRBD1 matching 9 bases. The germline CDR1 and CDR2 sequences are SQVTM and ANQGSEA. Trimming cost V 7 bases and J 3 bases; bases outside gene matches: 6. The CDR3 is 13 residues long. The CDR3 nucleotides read TGCAGCGCCGGGACAGGGTTGGACACTGAAGCTTTCTTT. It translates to CSAGTGLDTEAFF.

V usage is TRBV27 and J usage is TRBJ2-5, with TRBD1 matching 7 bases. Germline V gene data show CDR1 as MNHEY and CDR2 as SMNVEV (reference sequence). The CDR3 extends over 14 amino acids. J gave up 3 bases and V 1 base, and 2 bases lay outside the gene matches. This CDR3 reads CASSLLGGKETQYF. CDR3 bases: TGTGCCAGCAGTTTATTAGGGGGCAAAGAGACCCAGTACTTC.

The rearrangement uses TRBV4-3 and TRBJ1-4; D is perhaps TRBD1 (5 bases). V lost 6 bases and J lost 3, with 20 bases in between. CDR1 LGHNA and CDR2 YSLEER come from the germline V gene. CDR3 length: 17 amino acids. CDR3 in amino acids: CASSFRPQGAANEKLFF. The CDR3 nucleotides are TGCGCCAGCAGTTTTCGTCCTCAGGGTGCGGCTAATGAAAAACTGTTTTTT.

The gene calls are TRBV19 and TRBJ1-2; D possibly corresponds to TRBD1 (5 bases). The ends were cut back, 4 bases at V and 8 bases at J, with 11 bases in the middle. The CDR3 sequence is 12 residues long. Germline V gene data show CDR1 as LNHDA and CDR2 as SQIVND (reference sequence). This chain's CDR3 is CASSTYRSGYTF. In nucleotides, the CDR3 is TGTGCCAGTAGTACCTACAGGAGCGGCTACACCTTC.

The DNA of the CDR3 is TGTGCCATCAGTGAGTCAGGGGCCGGGGAGCTGTTTTTT. It encodes CAISESGAGELFF. The genes are TRBV10-3 and TRBJ2-2; possibly TRBD1 for D (5 bases). This CDR3 spans 13 amino acids. Between the trimmed V and J ends, which lost 0 bases and 6 bases, there was a span of 5 bases. Per germline, CDR1 ENHRY and CDR2 SYGVKD.

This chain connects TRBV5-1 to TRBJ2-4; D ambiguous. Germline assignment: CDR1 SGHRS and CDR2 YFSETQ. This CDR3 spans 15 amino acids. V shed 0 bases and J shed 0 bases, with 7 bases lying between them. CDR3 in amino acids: CASSLGGVAKNIQYF. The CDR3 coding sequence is TGCGCCAGCAGCTTGGGCGGAGTAGCCAAAAACATTCAGTACTTC. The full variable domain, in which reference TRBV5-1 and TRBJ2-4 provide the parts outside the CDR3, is KAGVTQTPRYLIKTRGQQVTLSCSPISGHRSVSWYQQTPGQGLQFLFEYFSETQRNKGNFPGRFSGRQFSNSRSEMNVSTLELGDSALYLCASSLGGVAKNIQYFGAGTRLSVL.

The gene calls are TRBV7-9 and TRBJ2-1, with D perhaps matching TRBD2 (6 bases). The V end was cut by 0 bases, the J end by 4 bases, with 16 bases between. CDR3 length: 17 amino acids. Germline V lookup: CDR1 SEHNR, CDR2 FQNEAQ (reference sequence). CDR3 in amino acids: CASSLAITGSSYNEQFF. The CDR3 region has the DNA TGTGCCAGCAGCTTAGCGATAACCGGGAGTTCTTACAATGAGCAGTTCTTC.

This CDR3 is CASSGNSRNSPLHF. In DNA form, the CDR3 reads TGTGCCAGCAGTGGAAACAGTCGAAATTCACCCCTCCACTTT. The chain uses TRBV2 and TRBJ1-6; D not resolved. The germline CDR1 and CDR2 sequences are SNHLY and FYNNEI. This CDR3 is 14 amino acids long. Trimming removed 4 bases at V and 7 bases at J, with 11 bases between.

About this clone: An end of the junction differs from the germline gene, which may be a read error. The CDR3 nucleotides are TGTGCCAGTAGTATAGGCGTTGACAGTAACCTTCGTTTT. This encodes CASSIGVDSNLRF. The chain links TRBV19 to TRBJ1-5; a weak D match, TRBD1 (5 bases). Germline V gives CDR1 LNHDA, CDR2 SQIVND (reference sequence). The CDR3 is 13 residues long.

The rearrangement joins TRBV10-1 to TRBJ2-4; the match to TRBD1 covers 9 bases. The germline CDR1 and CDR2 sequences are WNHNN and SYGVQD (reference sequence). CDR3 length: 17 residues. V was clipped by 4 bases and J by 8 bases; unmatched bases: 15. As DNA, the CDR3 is TGCGCCAGCAGTGCCCGCGGGGGACAGGGAAGATTGGACATTCAGTACTTC. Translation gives CASSARGGQGRLDIQYF.